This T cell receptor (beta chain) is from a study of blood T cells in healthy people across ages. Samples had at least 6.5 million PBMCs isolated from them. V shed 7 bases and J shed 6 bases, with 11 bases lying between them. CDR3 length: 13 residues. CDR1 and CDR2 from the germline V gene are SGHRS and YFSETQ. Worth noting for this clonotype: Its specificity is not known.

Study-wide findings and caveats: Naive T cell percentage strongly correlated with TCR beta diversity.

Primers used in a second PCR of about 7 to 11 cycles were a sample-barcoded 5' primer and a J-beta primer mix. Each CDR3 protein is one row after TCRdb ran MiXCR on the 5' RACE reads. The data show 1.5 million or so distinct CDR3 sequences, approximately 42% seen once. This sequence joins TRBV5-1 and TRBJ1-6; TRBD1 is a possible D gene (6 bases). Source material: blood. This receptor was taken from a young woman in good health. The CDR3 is CASRDIGNSPLHF. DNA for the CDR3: TGCGCCAGCCGGGACATCGGTAATTCACCCCTCCACTTT.